The source of this T cell receptor (beta chain) is a study of blood T cell repertoires in COVID-19. Study-wide context: Samples came from the United States, Italy and Spain, spanning acute and convalescent COVID-19. From T cells, B-cell-depleted T cells, or PBMCs came the material, which was cDNA or gDNA.

V dropped 5 bases and J dropped 8; count of bases not matched to a gene: 13. Germline lookup yields CDR1 SGHTA and CDR2 FQGNSA. The CDR3 is 15 amino acids. Under the authors' procedure: Amplification of reference gene primers was used by the study to estimate nucleated cell counts. Sequencing was performed with immunoSEQ multiplex PCR; in TCRdb, only in-frame clones are kept and a portion is missing. D and trimming come from the DNA, and the V and J calls and clone size come from that table. The repertoire holds 210,000 or so clones, around nine tenths seen once, with about 5% in the top ten. This clonotype originated in a woman in her thirties or forties with acute or convalescent COVID-19. The J gene is TRBJ1-2, the V gene TRBV7-2, with 8 bases lining up with TRBD1. Sequenced: peripheral blood. CDR3 loop: CASSMTGASGGGYTF. In DNA, the CDR3 is TGTGCCAGCAGCATGACAGGGGCCTCCGGCGGGGGCTACACCTTC.